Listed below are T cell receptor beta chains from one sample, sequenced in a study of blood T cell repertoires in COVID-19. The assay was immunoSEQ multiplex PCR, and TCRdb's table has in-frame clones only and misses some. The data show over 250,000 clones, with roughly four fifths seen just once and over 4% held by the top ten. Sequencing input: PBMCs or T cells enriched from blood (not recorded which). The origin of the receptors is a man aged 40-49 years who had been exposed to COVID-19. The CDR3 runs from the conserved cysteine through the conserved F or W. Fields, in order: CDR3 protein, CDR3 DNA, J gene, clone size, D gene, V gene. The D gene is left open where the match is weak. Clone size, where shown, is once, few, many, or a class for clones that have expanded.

CDR3aa: CASSLGGNTEAFF; CDR3nt: TGCGCCAGCAGTCTCGGGGGGAACACTGAAGCTTTCTTT; j_gene: TRBJ1-1; abundance: NA; d_gene: NA; v_gene: TRBV4-1
CDR3aa: CASSPGQTTDTQYF; CDR3nt: TGCGCCAGCAGCCCGGGACAGACGACAGATACGCAGTATTTT; j_gene: TRBJ2-3; abundance: NA; d_gene: TRBD1; v_gene: TRBV5-1
CDR3aa: CASLQGNEQFF; CDR3nt: TGTGCCAGCTTGCAGGGAAATGAGCAGTTCTTC; j_gene: TRBJ2-1; abundance: NA; d_gene: NA; v_gene: TRBV7-9
CDR3aa: CASSGQGARKAFF; CDR3nt: TGTGCCAGCTCCGGACAGGGGGCGCGTAAGGCTTTCTTT; j_gene: TRBJ1-1; abundance: NA; d_gene: NA; v_gene: TRBV21-1
CDR3aa: CASSYGQGLNTEAFF; CDR3nt: TGCGCCAGCAGCTACGGACAGGGTTTGAACACTGAAGCTTTCTTT; j_gene: TRBJ1-1; abundance: NA; d_gene: TRBD1; v_gene: TRBV5-1
CDR3aa: CASVGLPPAGAFF; CDR3nt: TGTGCCAGCGTGGGACTGCCGCCCGCTGGAGCTTTCTTT; j_gene: TRBJ1-1; abundance: few; d_gene: NA; v_gene: TRBV28
CDR3aa: CASSLTPGGRTSGNTIYF; CDR3nt: TGTGCCAGCAGCCTTACCCCCGGGGGGAGAACCTCTGGAAACACCATATATTTT; j_gene: TRBJ1-3; abundance: few; d_gene: NA; v_gene: TRBV9
CDR3aa: CASSQVLAGGNNEQFF; CDR3nt: TGTGCCAGCAGCCAAGTACTAGCGGGAGGAAACAATGAGCAGTTCTTC; j_gene: TRBJ2-1; abundance: NA; d_gene: TRBD2; v_gene: TRBV3-1/TRBV3-2
CDR3aa: CATSPTSGAGEQYF; CDR3nt: TGCGCCACCTCACCGACTAGCGGGGCAGGCGAGCAGTACTTC; j_gene: TRBJ2-7; abundance: few; d_gene: TRBD2; v_gene: TRBV10-2
CDR3aa: CASSDPGGWSSLLYGYTF; CDR3nt: TGTGCCAGCAGTGACCCCGGGGGTTGGAGCTCCCTACTATATGGCTACACCTTC; j_gene: TRBJ1-2; abundance: NA; d_gene: NA; v_gene: TRBV6-1
CDR3aa: CASSWAGGRTLF; CDR3nt: TGTGCCAGCAGCTGGGCGGGAGGGCGGACTCTCTTC; j_gene: TRBJ2-1; abundance: NA; d_gene: TRBD2; v_gene: TRBV7-9
CDR3aa: CASSDRGDSPLHF; CDR3nt: TGTGCCAGCAGCGACAGGGGCGACTCACCCCTCCACTTT; j_gene: TRBJ1-6; abundance: few; d_gene: TRBD1; v_gene: TRBV9
CDR3aa: CASSLGGTGDHEQYF; CDR3nt: TGCGCCAGCAGCTTGGGGGGGACAGGGGACCACGAGCAGTACTTC; j_gene: TRBJ2-7; abundance: NA; d_gene: TRBD1; v_gene: TRBV5-1
CDR3aa: CATSRGQGAQETQYF; CDR3nt: TGTGCCACCAGTAGGGGACAGGGGGCGCAAGAGACCCAGTACTTC; j_gene: TRBJ2-5; abundance: NA; d_gene: TRBD1; v_gene: TRBV24-1
CDR3aa: CASSGTKLETQYF; CDR3nt: TGTGCCAGCAGTGGTACGAAACTAGAGACCCAGTACTTC; j_gene: TRBJ2-5; abundance: NA; d_gene: NA; v_gene: TRBV2
CDR3aa: CASSARGGEETQYF; CDR3nt: TGTGCCAGCAGCGCCCGGGGGGGAGAAGAGACCCAGTACTTC; j_gene: TRBJ2-5; abundance: NA; d_gene: TRBD2; v_gene: TRBV11-3
CDR3aa: CASNRDRTSKAFF; CDR3nt: TGCGCCAGTAACCGGGACAGGACATCCAAAGCTTTCTTT; j_gene: TRBJ1-1; abundance: NA; d_gene: TRBD1; v_gene: TRBV10-1
CDR3aa: CASSQMPQGYYEQYF; CDR3nt: TGTGCCAGCAGCCAAATGCCCCAGGGTTACTACGAGCAGTACTTC; j_gene: TRBJ2-7; abundance: once; d_gene: NA; v_gene: TRBV3-1/TRBV3-2
CDR3aa: CASSQGHTLAVSYNEQFF; CDR3nt: TGCGCCAGCAGCCAAGGCCACACACTAGCGGTATCCTACAATGAGCAGTTCTTC; j_gene: TRBJ2-1; abundance: NA; d_gene: TRBD2; v_gene: TRBV4-1
CDR3aa: CASIPEADMMAYTF; CDR3nt: TGTGCCAGCATTCCCGAGGCAGATATGATGGCTTACACCTTC; j_gene: TRBJ1-2; abundance: NA; d_gene: NA; v_gene: TRBV2
CDR3aa: CASSLQTGFYNEQFF; CDR3nt: TGTGCCAGCAGCTTACAGACAGGTTTCTACAATGAGCAGTTCTTC; j_gene: TRBJ2-1; abundance: few; d_gene: NA; v_gene: TRBV7-8
CDR3aa: CASRPDWVRTDTQYF; CDR3nt: TGTGCAAGTCGCCCGGACTGGGTCCGCACAGATACGCAGTATTTT; j_gene: TRBJ2-3; abundance: NA; d_gene: NA; v_gene: TRBV12-2
CDR3aa: CASSGPGTGGLVEQFF; CDR3nt: TGTGCCAGCAGCGGCCCCGGGACAGGGGGACTTGTTGAGCAGTTCTTC; j_gene: TRBJ2-1; abundance: NA; d_gene: TRBD1; v_gene: TRBV7-9
CDR3aa: CASSLGQGPTEAFF; CDR3nt: TGTGCCAGCAGCTTAGGTCAGGGGCCCACTGAAGCTTTCTTT; j_gene: TRBJ1-1; abundance: NA; d_gene: NA; v_gene: TRBV7-3
CDR3aa: CASSLNRGGAATNEKLFF; CDR3nt: TGTGCCAGCAGTTTAAACAGAGGGGGGGCTGCAACTAATGAAAAACTGTTTTTT; j_gene: TRBJ1-4; abundance: NA; d_gene: NA; v_gene: TRBV27
CDR3aa: CASSRGGTLNTEAFF; CDR3nt: TGTGCCAGCAGCCGGGGGGGAACCCTGAACACTGAAGCTTTCTTT; j_gene: TRBJ1-1; abundance: NA; d_gene: NA; v_gene: TRBV3-1/TRBV3-2
CDR3aa: CASSLVWTTTSEQYF; CDR3nt: TGTGCCAGCAGCTTGGTTTGGACTACAACTTCCGAGCAGTACTTC; j_gene: TRBJ2-7; abundance: NA; d_gene: NA; v_gene: TRBV5-5
CDR3aa: CAISESAATGAYGYTF; CDR3nt: TGTGCCATCAGTGAGTCCGCCGCAACAGGGGCCTATGGCTACACCTTC; j_gene: TRBJ1-2; abundance: NA; d_gene: TRBD1; v_gene: TRBV10-3
CDR3aa: CASSLTGNTEAFF; CDR3nt: TGTGCCAGCAGCCTGACAGGGAACACTGAAGCTTTCTTT; j_gene: TRBJ1-1; abundance: few; d_gene: NA; v_gene: TRBV12-3/TRBV12-4
CDR3aa: CASSPIMGGGYEQFF; CDR3nt: TGCGCCAGCAGCCCCATTATGGGGGGAGGATATGAGCAGTTCTTC; j_gene: TRBJ2-1; abundance: NA; d_gene: NA; v_gene: TRBV5-1
CDR3aa: CAISRQGSIQPQHF; CDR3nt: TGTGCCATCAGTCGACAGGGGAGTATTCAGCCCCAGCATTTT; j_gene: TRBJ1-5; abundance: NA; d_gene: TRBD1; v_gene: TRBV10-3
CDR3aa: CASREGMKETQYF; CDR3nt: TGTGCCAGTAGGGAGGGGATGAAAGAGACCCAGTACTTC; j_gene: TRBJ2-5; abundance: NA; d_gene: NA; v_gene: TRBV19
CDR3aa: CASMGQLNQPQHF; CDR3nt: TGCGCCAGCATGGGACAGCTCAATCAGCCCCAGCATTTT; j_gene: TRBJ1-5; abundance: NA; d_gene: TRBD1; v_gene: TRBV10-2
CDR3aa: CASRLLKREAFF; CDR3nt: TGTGCCAGCAGGCTCCTGAAGCGAGAAGCTTTCTTT; j_gene: TRBJ1-1; abundance: few; d_gene: NA; v_gene: TRBV2
CDR3aa: CASSSRRLTDTQYF; CDR3nt: TGTGCCAGCAGTTCGCGGAGACTCACAGATACGCAGTATTTT; j_gene: TRBJ2-3; abundance: NA; d_gene: NA; v_gene: TRBV6-6
CDR3aa: CAISETGIEQYF; CDR3nt: TGTGCCATCAGTGAAACAGGGATCGAGCAGTACTTC; j_gene: TRBJ2-7; abundance: NA; d_gene: NA; v_gene: TRBV10-3
CDR3aa: CASSLSGLASGEQFF; CDR3nt: TGTGCCAGCAGCTTATCAGGACTAGCTAGTGGTGAGCAGTTCTTC; j_gene: TRBJ2-1; abundance: NA; d_gene: TRBD2; v_gene: TRBV7-2
CDR3aa: CATSRDGIGGAVNQPQHF; CDR3nt: TGTGCCACCAGCAGAGATGGAATCGGGGGGGCAGTCAATCAGCCCCAGCATTTT; j_gene: TRBJ1-5; abundance: NA; d_gene: NA; v_gene: TRBV15
CDR3aa: CASSKAGLSYNEQFF; CDR3nt: TGTGCCAGCAGCAAAGCGGGCCTCTCCTACAATGAGCAGTTCTTC; j_gene: TRBJ2-1; abundance: NA; d_gene: NA; v_gene: TRBV9
CDR3aa: CAITPPGSHEQYF; CDR3nt: TGTGCCATCACCCCCCCAGGGTCCCACGAGCAGTACTTC; j_gene: TRBJ2-7; abundance: NA; d_gene: NA; v_gene: TRBV10-3
CDR3aa: CASSLSFVSSGRGRNEQFF; CDR3nt: TGTGCCAGCAGTTTATCTTTTGTGTCTAGCGGGAGAGGGCGTAATGAGCAGTTCTTC; j_gene: TRBJ2-1; abundance: NA; d_gene: TRBD2; v_gene: TRBV27
CDR3aa: CASSGGSNQPQHF; CDR3nt: TGTGCCAGCAGCGGCGGGAGCAATCAGCCCCAGCATTTT; j_gene: TRBJ1-5; abundance: NA; d_gene: NA; v_gene: TRBV9
CDR3aa: CASSFRPPGDTQYF; CDR3nt: TGTGCCAGCAGCTTTCGTCCTCCGGGAGATACGCAGTATTTT; j_gene: TRBJ2-3; abundance: NA; d_gene: NA; v_gene: TRBV7-2
CDR3aa: CASSVTADSNQPQHF; CDR3nt: TGCGCCAGCAGCGTGACAGCAGATAGCAATCAGCCCCAGCATTTT; j_gene: TRBJ1-5; abundance: NA; d_gene: NA; v_gene: TRBV5-1
CDR3aa: CASSFGVSSYNSPLHF; CDR3nt: TGTGCCAGCAGCTTCGGGGTGAGCTCCTATAATTCACCCCTCCACTTT; j_gene: TRBJ1-6; abundance: NA; d_gene: NA; v_gene: TRBV11-2
CDR3aa: CASREPRGSEAFF; CDR3nt: TGTGCCAGCCGCGAACCCAGGGGTTCTGAAGCTTTCTTT; j_gene: TRBJ1-1; abundance: NA; d_gene: NA; v_gene: TRBV11-2
CDR3aa: CASSNDRVLQPQHF; CDR3nt: TGTGCCAGCAGTAACGACAGGGTATTGCAGCCCCAGCATTTT; j_gene: TRBJ1-5; abundance: NA; d_gene: TRBD1; v_gene: TRBV6-5
CDR3aa: CASSSPQQIINEKLFF; CDR3nt: TGTGCCAGCAGCTCCCCCCAACAGATTATTAATGAAAAACTGTTTTTT; j_gene: TRBJ1-4; abundance: NA; d_gene: NA; v_gene: TRBV7-9
CDR3aa: CASGLSTDTQYF; CDR3nt: TGTGCCAGCGGCCTTAGCACAGATACGCAGTATTTT; j_gene: TRBJ2-3; abundance: NA; d_gene: NA; v_gene: TRBV6-5
CDR3aa: CASSGGDRGFVEQYF; CDR3nt: TGTGCCAGCAGTGGGGGGGACAGGGGCTTCGTCGAGCAGTACTTC; j_gene: TRBJ2-7; abundance: NA; d_gene: TRBD1; v_gene: TRBV28
CDR3aa: CASSLKHLGGETQYF; CDR3nt: TGTGCCAGTAGCCTCAAACACCTGGGGGGAGAGACCCAGTACTTC; j_gene: TRBJ2-5; abundance: NA; d_gene: NA; v_gene: TRBV19
CDR3aa: CASGAVGYTF; CDR3nt: TGTGCCAGCGGGGCGGTCGGCTACACCTTC; j_gene: TRBJ1-2; abundance: NA; d_gene: NA; v_gene: TRBV12-3/TRBV12-4
CDR3aa: CASSLSRVGSPLHF; CDR3nt: TGTGCCAGCAGTCTCTCCAGGGTTGGCTCACCCCTCCACTTT; j_gene: TRBJ1-6; abundance: NA; d_gene: NA; v_gene: TRBV3-1/TRBV3-2
CDR3aa: CASSQARGTQNTEAFF; CDR3nt: TGCGCCAGCAGCCAAGCAAGGGGGACACAGAACACTGAAGCTTTCTTT; j_gene: TRBJ1-1; abundance: NA; d_gene: NA; v_gene: TRBV4-1
CDR3aa: CASSQERGREQYGYTF; CDR3nt: TGTGCCAGCAGCCAAGAAAGGGGCAGAGAGCAATATGGCTACACCTTC; j_gene: TRBJ1-2; abundance: NA; d_gene: NA; v_gene: TRBV14
CDR3aa: CASAPISGNQPQHF; CDR3nt: TGTGCTAGCGCCCCTATATCGGGCAATCAGCCCCAGCATTTT; j_gene: TRBJ1-5; abundance: few; d_gene: NA; v_gene: TRBV12-5
CDR3aa: CASGDRTGYGYTF; CDR3nt: TGTGCCTCCGGGGATCGGACGGGCTATGGCTACACCTTC; j_gene: TRBJ1-2; abundance: once; d_gene: NA; v_gene: TRBV19
CDR3aa: CASRSREGYNEQFF; CDR3nt: TGTGCCAGTAGGTCCCGGGAGGGATACAATGAGCAGTTCTTC; j_gene: TRBJ2-1; abundance: few; d_gene: TRBD2; v_gene: TRBV6-6
CDR3aa: CASSLDRENEKLFF; CDR3nt: TGTGCCAGCAGCTTGGACAGGGAGAATGAAAAACTGTTTTTT; j_gene: TRBJ1-4; abundance: NA; d_gene: NA; v_gene: TRBV5-6
CDR3aa: CASSLQAYEQYF; CDR3nt: TGTGCCAGCAGCTTACAGGCGTACGAGCAGTACTTC; j_gene: TRBJ2-7; abundance: NA; d_gene: NA; v_gene: TRBV2